The rows below give T cell receptor beta chains drawn from one sample of a study of blood T cell repertoires in COVID-19. TCRdb's copy holds only in-frame clones and misses some; the assay was immunoSEQ multiplex PCR. This sample yields 150,000 to 200,000 clones, of which approximately 80% are seen a single time; about 12% belongs to the top ten. Sequenced sample: PBMCs or T cells enriched from blood (not recorded which). These receptors came from a man in his fifties who had recovered from COVID-19. The CDR3 runs from the conserved cysteine through the conserved F or W. The order of the fields is CDR3 length, clone size, J gene, V gene, CDR3 protein. Expanded clones get a size class; other rows say once, few or many, or leave the size out.

14	.	TRBJ1-2	TRBV7-9	CASSRGQGSYGYTF
16	.	TRBJ1-1	TRBV5-1	CASSTTSGLSETEAFF
13	.	TRBJ1-1	TRBV28	CASSRDRGTEAFF
13	.	TRBJ1-1	TRBV10-1	CASSEGRVAEAFF
14	once	TRBJ2-7	TRBV7-2	CASSTRTGGYEQYF
14	.	TRBJ2-2	TRBV25-1	CASSEYTGAGELFF
13	.	TRBJ2-1	TRBV27	CASMRSPYNEQFF
15	.	TRBJ2-3	TRBV7-3	CASSRTSERTDTQYF
18	.	TRBJ2-5	TRBV7-2	CASSPGTSGGTARETQYF
16	.	TRBJ1-1	TRBV2	CGQQWDRGWADTEAFF
14	.	TRBJ1-6	TRBV6-5	CASSYLASNSPLHF
15	.	TRBJ2-3	TRBV6-2/TRBV6-3	CASSDRGGRGDTQYF
17	.	TRBJ2-1	TRBV7-9	CASSRAGGASSYNEQFF
15	.	TRBJ2-7	TRBV7-9	CASSLVRETSYEQYF
15	.	TRBJ1-2	TRBV7-9	CASSLAGAQDYGYTF
16	.	TRBJ2-5	TRBV5-6	CASSSREQGYEETQYF
16	.	TRBJ2-3	TRBV6-1	CASSEAGAGGTDTQYF
16	.	TRBJ2-5	TRBV28	CASSLPLAGFPETQYF
13	once	TRBJ1-2	TRBV5-8	CATGGTGKRKDTF
16	.	TRBJ2-3	TRBV10-1	CASSAYSSGGKYTQYF
13	.	TRBJ1-1	TRBV19	CASRVQGNTEAFF
16	.	TRBJ1-4	TRBV3-1/TRBV3-2	CASSQVMIIPGEKLFF
15	.	TRBJ1-2	TRBV29-1	CSVEDPWDSKYGYTF
15	.	TRBJ1-2	TRBV7-2	CASSPRTGGYYGYTF
16	.	TRBJ1-2	TRBV6-5	CASSFQGPTANYGYTF
15	.	TRBJ2-7	TRBV28	CASSFTGTNSYEQYF
15	.	TRBJ2-5	TRBV7-2	CASSDLDRVGETQYF
15	.	TRBJ2-7	TRBV24-1	CATSDRPDTQGEQYF
14	.	TRBJ2-1	TRBV11-2	CASSLVSPGNEQFF
14	.	TRBJ1-6	TRBV14	CASSQVPGNSPLHF
13	few	TRBJ1-1	TRBV24-1	CATSDSGLPELFF
11	.	TRBJ1-1	TRBV7-9	CASSFGTEAFF
14	.	TRBJ1-1	TRBV3-1/TRBV3-2	CASSKTGLGIEAFF
14	few	TRBJ2-1	TRBV5-1	CASSLSLATNEQFF
14	.	TRBJ1-3	TRBV6-1	CASSEFEAGNTIYF
14	.	TRBJ2-3	TRBV5-1	CASSLASVTDTQYF
15	.	TRBJ2-1	TRBV11-2	CASSLEAAKYNEQFF
13	.	TRBJ1-1	TRBV18	CASSPFEGTEAFF
15	.	TRBJ2-3	TRBV5-1	CASSPGLLPTDTQYF
16	.	TRBJ1-6	TRBV6-2/TRBV6-3	CASSYSSTGPRSPLHF
13	.	TRBJ2-7	TRBV6-4	CASSDSVGGEQYF
13	.	TRBJ1-1	TRBV25-1	CASSESDHTRAFF